This entry features one T cell receptor (beta chain) sequence. Sequencing was performed with immunoSEQ multiplex PCR; in TCRdb, only in-frame clones are kept and a portion is missing. Among fewer than 300,000 clones listed, about 82% were seen once. The sample comes from a study of blood T cell repertoires in COVID-19. Overall study context: The study drew acute and convalescent COVID-19 samples from the United States, Italy and Spain. T cells, B-cell-depleted T cells, or PBMCs provided the cDNA or gDNA that served as material.

The germline V gene encodes CDR1 SGHVS and CDR2 FQNEAQ. This CDR3 spans 13 amino acids. V was trimmed by 6 bases and J by 0 bases, leaving 8 bases between them. The chain joins TRBV7-8 to TRBJ1-2; unclear D gene. The specimen sequenced was peripheral blood. This receptor was identified in a man aged 50-60 years with active or convalescent COVID-19. CDR3 sequence reads: CASSPTANYGYTF. CDR3 DNA sequence: TGTGCCAGCAGTCCAACAGCTAACTATGGCTACACCTTC. Full variable domain (remainder filled in from reference TRBV7-8 and TRBJ1-2): GAGVSQSPRYKVAKRGQDVALRCDPISGHVSLFWYQQALGQGPEFLTYFQNEAQLDKSGLPSDRFFAERPEGSVSTLKIQRTQQEDSAVYLCASSPTANYGYTFGSGTRLTVV.